This is a list of T cell receptor beta chains from one sample in a study of CD8+CD57+ T cells in acquired aplastic anemia. TCRdb recomputed calls from the reads with MiXCR, one row per CDR3 protein. The repertoire holds about 160,000 distinct CDR3 sequences, over 55% seen once, with 40% to 60% in the top ten. Sequencing used sorted CD4+, CD8+, or CD8+CD57+ T cells (not recorded which) from PBMCs. The receptors come from a human donor with aplastic anemia. The CDR3 runs from the conserved cysteine through the conserved F or W. Fields, in order: V gene, D gene, J gene, clone size, CDR3 DNA, CDR3 protein. D genes are given only for firm matches. Some rows mark clone size as missing; the rest say once, few, many or name a class of expanded clone.

>TRBV19|TRBD2|TRBJ2-3|-
TGTGCCAGTAGTATGAGAAGCGGGGTGGGTACGCAGTATTTT
CASSMRSGVGTQYF
>TRBV10-3|-|TRBJ2-7|-
TGTGCCAGCAGCAAAAGGACAGTCCTTGGGGACGAGCAGTACTTC
CASSKRTVLGDEQYF
>TRBV24-1|-|TRBJ1-6|-
TGTGCCACCAGTCAGATAACCCTCCACTTT
CATSQITLHF
>TRBV4-2|-|TRBJ1-6|few
TGTGCCAGCAGCCAAGAGAGGCTAGGGGCATCAAATTCACCCCTCCACTTT
CASSQERLGASNSPLHF
>TRBV9|TRBD1|TRBJ1-4|-
TGTGCCAGCAGCGTAGTCCCTGGGACAGGGGGTACGCCAGATAATGAAAAACTGTTTTTT
CASSVVPGTGGTPDNEKLFF
>TRBV6-5|-|TRBJ1-4|-
TGTGCCAGCAGTTACGAGGGTACAACTAATGAAAAACTGTTTTTT
CASSYEGTTNEKLFF
>TRBV7-8|-|TRBJ1-3|-
TGTGCCAGCAGCGACCCCCCCACGCCCTCTGGAAACACCATATATTTT
CASSDPPTPSGNTIYF
>TRBV27|-|TRBJ2-7|-
TGTGCCAGCAGTCCGGGACTGGGAACCTACGAGCAGTACTTC
CASSPGLGTYEQYF
>TRBV15|-|TRBJ2-3|-
TGTGCCACCAGCAGAGATCATGTCCAGAGGGGGAGCACAGATACGCAGTATTTT
CATSRDHVQRGSTDTQYF
>TRBV7-2|-|TRBJ2-7|-
TGTGCCAGCAGCTTAGCCCCGGAGGGGAACTACGAGCAGTACTTC
CASSLAPEGNYEQYF
>TRBV20-1|TRBD1|TRBJ2-7|-
TGCAGTGCTAGAGCCCGGACAGGCGGTGAGCAGTACTTC
CSARARTGGEQYF
>TRBV5-6|-|TRBJ2-1|few
TGTGCCAGCAGTGAGACTGCCTCCTACAATGAGCAGTTCTTC
CASSETASYNEQFF
>TRBV2|TRBD2|TRBJ2-3|few
TGTGCCAGCAGTGAACTTGGCGGGGGGGCAGATACGCAGTATTTT
CASSELGGGADTQYF
>TRBV7-2|TRBD1|TRBJ2-7|-
TGTGCCAGCAGCTTGGAGGCCGGGACAGCCGTGGAGCAGTACTTC
CASSLEAGTAVEQYF
>TRBV20-1|-|TRBJ2-7|-
TGCAGTGCTAGAGATCGAAGGTTCTCCTACGAGCAGTACTTC
CSARDRRFSYEQYF
>TRBV5-6|-|TRBJ2-7|-
TGTGCCAGCAGCTTGGGTGGACAGTGGAACGAGCAGTACTTC
CASSLGGQWNEQYF
>TRBV10-3|TRBD1|TRBJ1-3|-
TGTGCCATCAGCGGACAGGGAGTCGGAAACACCATATATTTT
CAISGQGVGNTIYF
>TRBV7-4|TRBD1|TRBJ2-7|once
TGTGCCAGCAGCCTGGGACAGGGGGTGGGAGAGCAGTACTTC
CASSLGQGVGEQYF
>TRBV7-3|TRBD1|TRBJ1-4|-
TGTGCCAGCAGCTTAAATCCGGCCGGGACAGACCTGAATGAAAAACTGTTTTTT
CASSLNPAGTDLNEKLFF
>TRBV20-1|TRBD1|TRBJ2-7|few
TGCAGTGCTCTTCAGGGGGCATCTCGCAACGAGCAGTACTTC
CSALQGASRNEQYF
>TRBV7-9|TRBD1|TRBJ2-7|-
TGTGCCAGCAGCCCCCTCGACAGGGGCGACGAGCAGTACTTC
CASSPLDRGDEQYF
>TRBV7-2|-|TRBJ2-7|-
TGTGCCAGCAGTCCAATACCGGGGGCTACCTACGAGCAGTACTTC
CASSPIPGATYEQYF
>TRBV10-1|-|TRBJ2-7|-
TGCGCCAGCAGTTCTGTAGCGGACCTCTCCTACGAGCAGTACTTC
CASSSVADLSYEQYF
>TRBV20-1|-|TRBJ1-5|-
TGCAGTGCTAGAGATACTTCTCAGCCCCAGCATTTT
CSARDTSQPQHF
>TRBV7-2|-|TRBJ2-5|-
TGTGCCAGCAGCTTATCGGTCAGGGACCAAGAGACCCAGTACTTC
CASSLSVRDQETQYF
>TRBV7-2|-|TRBJ2-1|few
TGTGCCAGCAGCCAGGGCCGGGGCGATGAGCAGTTCTTC
CASSQGRGDEQFF
>TRBV7-9|-|TRBJ2-6|-
TGTGCCAGCAGAGGGATAGGTCCTGGGGCCAACGTCCTGACTTTC
CASRGIGPGANVLTF
>TRBV4-1|-|TRBJ2-5|-
TGTGCCAGCAGCCAAGTAACGGGCAGGGGTGAGACCCAGTACTTC
CASSQVTGRGETQYF
>TRBV7-6|-|TRBJ2-7|-
TGTGCCAGCAGCTTAGGGCCACAGTCCTACTCCTACGAGCAGTACTTC
CASSLGPQSYSYEQYF
>TRBV7-8|-|TRBJ1-2|-
TGTGCCAGCAGCTCGGACCCGGACGGACCGAACTATGGCTACACCTTC
CASSSDPDGPNYGYTF
>TRBV7-9|-|TRBJ2-5|-
TGTGCCAGCAGCTTAGGGGTGGGGGACCAAGAGACCCAGTACTTC
CASSLGVGDQETQYF
>TRBV5-1|-|TRBJ1-1|-
TGCGCCAGCAGCTCGCAGGGCCGTAACACTGAAGCTTTCTTT
CASSSQGRNTEAFF
>TRBV7-9|-|TRBJ2-7|-
TGTGCCAGCAGCCTACGGACGGCCGCACAGCAGTACTTC
CASSLRTAAQQYF
>TRBV6-6|-|TRBJ1-2|-
TGTGCCAGCAGTTATACGGGGGACGGGGGTGGCTACACCTTC
CASSYTGDGGGYTF
>TRBV19|-|TRBJ2-5|few
TGTGCCAGTATTTTAGGGCCCGGGGAGACCCAGTACTTC
CASILGPGETQYF
>TRBV7-3|-|TRBJ1-5|-
TGTGCCAGCAGCCAAGGGGCAGCCTCGGAGCCCCAGCATTTT
CASSQGAASEPQHF
>TRBV7-8|-|TRBJ1-5|-
TGTGCCAGCAGCTTATATTACGATCAGCCCCAGCATTTT
CASSLYYDQPQHF
>TRBV19|-|TRBJ1-2|-
TGTGCCAGTAGTATAGGGAGGCTCGAAGGGGATGGCTACACCTTC
CASSIGRLEGDGYTF
>TRBV20-1|TRBD2|TRBJ2-1|-
TGCAGTGCTAGAGAGACTAGCGGGATTTCCTCCTACAATGAGCAGTTCTTC
CSARETSGISSYNEQFF
>TRBV5-6|-|TRBJ2-7|-
TGTGCCAGCAGCTCCGCCGGCGGCACCTACGAGCAGTACTTC
CASSSAGGTYEQYF